Presented here are 11 T cell receptor beta chains from one specimen sequenced in a study of blood T cell repertoires in COVID-19. Data came from immunoSEQ multiplex PCR; TCRdb stores just in-frame clones and leaves some out. The sample consists of roughly 81,000 clones, about four fifths of them appearing once. Sequencing was done on a sample of peripheral blood. The receptors derive from a man in his sixties with acute or convalescent COVID-19.

The chain uses TRBV18 and TRBJ2-7; 9 nucleotides line up with TRBD2. Germline assignment: CDR1 KGHSH and CDR2 LQKENI. J was trimmed by 0 bases and V by 2 bases; bases with no gene match: 11. The length of the CDR3 is 18 residues. CDR3 protein: CASSPSRGPSGVSYEQYF. The CDR3, as DNA: TGTGCCAGCTCACCATCCAGGGGCCCTAGCGGGGTCTCCTACGAGCAGTACTTC.

This chain uses TRBV5-1 with TRBJ1-5; D might be TRBD1 (5 bases). This CDR3 comprises 13 residues. Trimming removed 1 base from V and 4 bases from J, with 6 bases in between. CDR1 and CDR2 (germline): SGHRS, YFSETQ. In DNA form, the CDR3 reads TGCGCCAGCAGCTTGAAGGGGAATCAGCCCCAGCATTTT. Encoded protein: CASSLKGNQPQHF.

The chain carries TRBV19 and TRBJ1-2, with D possibly being TRBD1 (5 bases). Germline V CDR1 and CDR2: LNHDA, SQIVND (reference sequence). V lost 8 bases, J lost 11 bases, and 24 bases lay in between. This CDR3 spans 14 amino acids. The chain's CDR3 is CASSNGGALFFYTF. As DNA, the CDR3 is TGTGCCAGTTCAAACGGGGGAGCCCTCTTCTTTTACACCTTC.

V is TRBV24-1 and J is TRBJ1-2, with 9 positions matching TRBD1. J gave up 2 bases and V 4 bases, and 7 bases lay outside the gene matches. Germline V CDR1 and CDR2: KGHDR, SFDVKD. The CDR3 is 16 amino acids. The CDR3 sequence is CATSDPRTGENYGYTF. The CDR3 coding sequence is TGTGCCACCAGTGACCCACGGACAGGGGAGAACTATGGCTACACCTTC.

The J gene is TRBJ2-3, the V gene TRBV6-5, with D possibly being TRBD2 (5 bases). V lost 5 bases to trimming and J lost 3 bases, with 9 bases between them. The germline V gene has CDR1 MNHEY and CDR2 SVGAGI. The length of the CDR3 is 13 residues. This chain's CDR3 is CASSLPGTDTQYF. CDR3 coding DNA: TGTGCCAGCAGTCTCCCGGGGACAGATACGCAGTATTTT.

The chain carries TRBV15 and TRBJ2-3; D is possibly TRBD2 (6 bases). The CDR3 totals 16 residues. V dropped 0 bases and J dropped 0 bases, with 10 bases sitting between them. CDR1 and CDR2 from the germline V gene are LNHNV and YYDKDF (reference sequence). In nucleotides, the CDR3 is TGTGCCACCAGCAGAGAGGGGGGTATTAGCACAGATACGCAGTATTTT. Its translation is CATSREGGISTDTQYF.

The rearrangement uses TRBV28 and TRBJ1-1, with 8 positions matching TRBD1. The CDR3 is 13 residues long. The germline V gene has CDR1 MDHEN and CDR2 SYDVKM. J was trimmed by 8 bases and V by 6 bases; bases with no gene match: 8. CDR3 bases: TGTGCCAGCAGCCTGGGACAGGCCGAAGAAGCTTTCTTT. This encodes CASSLGQAEEAFF. Using reference TRBV28 and TRBJ1-1 for the parts outside the CDR3, the full variable domain is DVKVTQSSRYLVKRTGEKVFLECVQDMDHENMFWYRQDPGLGLRLIYFSYDVKMKEKGDIPEGYSVSREKKERFSLILESASTNQTSMYLCASSLGQAEEAFFGQGTRLTVV.

The chain links TRBV3-1 (or the pseudogene TRBV3-2) to TRBJ1-1; a weak D match, TRBD1 (5 bases). Germline lookup yields CDR1 LGHDT and CDR2 YNNKEL (reference sequence). Trimming shortened V by 4 bases and J by 4 bases, and 13 bases separated the two germline ends. There are 14 residues in the CDR3. The CDR3 region is CASSLQGLSTEAFF. The CDR3 DNA is TGTGCCAGCAGCCTTCAGGGTTTGAGCACTGAAGCTTTCTTT.

The chain is built from TRBV2 and TRBJ2-5; 7 positions agree with TRBD1. CDR3 size: 13 residues. V was pared by 6 bases and J by 4 bases, with 5 bases of the junction left unmatched. The germline V gene encodes CDR1 SNHLY and CDR2 FYNNEI. In DNA form, the CDR3 reads TGTGCCAGCAGAGGGACAGTTGGAGAGACCCAGTACTTC. This codes for CASRGTVGETQYF.

The rearrangement joins TRBV3-1 (or the pseudogene TRBV3-2) to TRBJ1-6; D gene unclear. This CDR3 has 14 amino acids. V lost 3 bases and J 6 bases, leaving 9 bases between the germline ends. Germline CDR1 is LGHDT and CDR2 is YNNKEL (reference sequence). Here the CDR3 reads CASSQEAGNSPLHF. The CDR3, as DNA: TGTGCCAGCAGCCAGGAAGCGGGTAATTCACCCCTCCACTTT.

In regard to this clone: Distinct nucleotide sequences in the sample also encode this CDR3. The V gene is TRBV9, the J gene TRBJ2-1; TRBD2 agrees at 9 bases. Germline loops: CDR1 SGDLS, CDR2 YYNGEE. The junction had 4 bases not matched to a gene; V was cut back by 2 bases and J by 4 bases. The CDR3 spans 15 residues. The chain's CDR3 is CASSVASGTYNEQFF. Written as DNA, the CDR3 is TGTGCCAGCAGCGTGGCTAGCGGGACTTACAATGAGCAGTTCTTC.